One sample yielded the 2 T cell receptor beta chains listed below, sequenced in a study of blood T cells in healthy people across ages (dated by TCRdb to between 2014 and 2017). Receptor libraries were prepared by 5' RACE. The run used an Illumina HiSeq 2500. A second PCR of about 7 to 12 cycles was run with a J-beta primer mix and a sample-barcoded 5' primer. Using fastp at Q25 and MiXCR, TCRdb reprocessed the public reads and kept productive beta chains. Each record represents a unique CDR3 protein, reported with the most common genes and DNA among its rows. The sample table records approximately 490,000 distinct CDR3 sequences; 24% of these occur just once. The top ten clonotypes cover 8.7% of the sample. These data were also filed under a second study, of T cells of mothers and their children.

The sample consisted of blood. The source of these receptors is a boy aged 5 to 17 in good health.

The genes are TRBV5-1 and TRBJ1-1, with TRBD1 as a possible D gene (6 bases). Trimming shortened V by 5 bases and J by 1 base, and 12 bases separated the two germline ends. The CDR3 is 14 residues long. The germline V gene encodes CDR1 SGHRS and CDR2 YFSETQ. The CDR3 nucleotides are TGCGCCAGCAGATTTGCAGGGGAGAACACTGAAGCTTTCTTT. Translation gives CASRFAGENTEAFF.

This rearrangement joins TRBV11-3 to TRBJ2-2, with D uncertain. Between the trimmed V and J ends, which lost 8 bases and 6 bases, there was a span of 7 bases. Germline V gene data show CDR1 as SGHNT and CDR2 as YENEEA. CDR3 length: 11 amino acids. The CDR3 loop reads CASLFAGELFF. The CDR3 DNA is TGTGCCAGCCTCTTTGCCGGGGAGCTGTTTTTT.